This passage covers 6 T cell receptor beta chains from one sample sequenced in a study of cytomegalovirus exposure and HLA in healthy donors. 13 Jbeta primers and 60 Vbeta primers were used for the PCR. Clones were sequenced by immunoSEQ multiplex PCR, and TCRdb holds only the in-frame ones, with some missing. The table records 110,000 or so clones, under 80% of them present only once. Sequencing was done on a sample of PBMCs. These receptors were taken from a woman aged 50 to 65 in good health and CMV-seropositive.

The V and J genes are TRBV7-2 and TRBJ2-5, with 7 bases that match TRBD2. This CDR3 is built from 14 residues. Unmatched junction bases numbered 3, after V lost 3 bases and J lost 2 bases. Germline V CDR1 and CDR2: SGHTA, FQGNSA. This CDR3 reads CASSFLAEQETQYF. The CDR3, as DNA: TGTGCCAGCAGCTTTCTAGCGGAGCAAGAGACCCAGTACTTC.

This clone appeared a few times. The rearrangement links TRBV7-9 to TRBJ2-5, with a weak D call TRBD2 (6 bases). CDR1 is SEHNR, CDR2 FQNEAQ, per germline (reference sequence). The CDR3 runs 15 residues. V was shortened by 4 bases and J by 3 bases, with 15 bases between the two germline ends. This CDR3 reads CASSWLGGGEETQYF. CDR3 bases: TGTGCCAGCAGCTGGCTTGGGGGAGGCGAAGAGACCCAGTACTTC. The full variable domain, with the rest looked up from reference TRBV7-9 and TRBJ2-5, is DTGVSQNPRHKITKRGQNVTFRCDPISEHNRLYWYRQTLGQGPEFLTYFQNEAQLEKSRLLSDRFSAERPKGSFSTLEIQRTEQGDSAMYLCASSWLGGGEETQYFGPGTRLLVL.

The J gene is TRBJ2-1, the V gene TRBV2; 8 nucleotides line up with TRBD2. The V segment lost 7 bases and the J segment 13 bases; nucleotides outside the gene matches: 18. CDR1 is SNHLY and CDR2 is FYNNEI in the germline V gene. The CDR3 covers 15 residues. CDR3 loop: CASKSTTGLVAAQFF. The DNA for the CDR3 is TGTGCCAGCAAATCCACTACGGGACTAGTGGCAGCTCAGTTCTTC.

The CDR3 here is CASSTGHLGTGGYEQYF. CDR3 in DNA: TGTGCCAGCTCCACTGGACACTTAGGGACAGGGGGCTACGAGCAGTACTTC. The genes are TRBV19 and TRBJ2-7; 11 bases match TRBD1. This CDR3 spans 17 amino acids. Germline values: CDR1 LNHDA, CDR2 SQIVND (reference sequence). V gave up 9 bases and J gave up 3 bases; unmatched junction bases: 16.

The chain is built from TRBV9 and TRBJ2-3; 7 positions agree with TRBD2. This CDR3 spans 14 amino acids. The germline gives CDR1 SGDLS, CDR2 YYNGEE. After removal of 0 bases from V and 4 bases from J, the junction contained 2 bases not matched to a gene. CDR3 nucleotides: TGTGCCAGCAGCGTAGTCGCGGGGGCAGATACGCAGTATTTT. Protein product: CASSVVAGADTQYF.

This clone was seen a handful of times. The chain links TRBV11-2 to TRBJ1-4; TRBD1 is a possible D gene (5 bases). Germline values: CDR1 SGHAT, CDR2 FQNNGV. Between the trimmed V and J ends, which lost 7 bases and 4 bases, there was a span of 10 bases. This CDR3 comprises 13 residues. CDR3 region: CASNPGLNEKLFF. The DNA for the CDR3 is TGTGCCAGCAACCCAGGGCTTAATGAAAAACTGTTTTTT.